One T cell receptor (beta chain) is described in this entry. Clones were sequenced by immunoSEQ multiplex PCR, and TCRdb holds only the in-frame ones, with some missing. Of about 200,000 clones in the sample, roughly 85% were seen once. This entry belongs to a study of blood T cell repertoires in COVID-19. V was cut by 1 base and J by 5 bases, with 11 bases left in between. The CDR3 totals 14 residues. The germline CDR1 and CDR2 sequences are SEHNR and FQNEAQ (reference sequence). This rearrangement joins TRBV7-9 to TRBJ1-2, with a tentative D call TRBD1 (5 bases). The sequenced sample consisted of peripheral blood. The sequence came from a woman in her sixties or seventies with COVID-19, enrolled during active disease. This CDR3 reads CASSLGAGWYGYTF. CDR3 sequence (DNA): TGTGCCAGCAGCTTAGGAGCAGGGTGGTATGGCTACACCTTC. The complete variable domain, with remaining parts taken from reference TRBV7-9 and TRBJ1-2, reads DTGVSQNPRHKITKRGQNVTFRCDPISEHNRLYWYRQTLGQGPEFLTYFQNEAQLEKSRLLSDRFSAERPKGSFSTLEIQRTEQGDSAMYLCASSLGAGWYGYTFGSGTRLTVV.